This TCR beta chain is from a study of blood T cell repertoires in COVID-19. Overall study context: In Cohort 3, a recovered donor had either two negative PCRs, clearance, or symptom resolution. From the United States, Italy and Spain came samples of acute and convalescent COVID-19.

The authors' processing: Estimation of nucleated cell counts relied on the amplification of reference gene primers. The protocol was immunoSEQ multiplex PCR, while the TCRdb copy is restricted to in-frame clones and leaves out a portion. V and J calls and clone size follow that table, whereas D and trimming were derived from the DNA. The sample holds roughly 190,000 clones; approximately 90% are singletons and the top ten take 20% to 25%. The J segment lost 4 bases and the V segment lost 5 bases, leaving 7 bases of the junction unmatched. The CDR3 runs to 14 residues. Germline V gene sequence: CDR1 PRHDT, CDR2 FYEKMQ (reference sequence). Participant reports of clinical history set cohort assignment.

This clonotype was sampled from a woman aged 40 to 50 in a cohort exposed to, infected with or recovered from COVID-19 (not recorded which). The chain combines TRBV13 with TRBJ1-2, with 7 bases fitting TRBD1. Sequenced: PBMCs or T cells enriched from blood (not recorded which). The CDR3 region has the DNA TGTGCCAGCAGCCCTGACAGGGCGTCCTATGGCTACACCTTC. This sequence encodes CASSPDRASYGYTF.